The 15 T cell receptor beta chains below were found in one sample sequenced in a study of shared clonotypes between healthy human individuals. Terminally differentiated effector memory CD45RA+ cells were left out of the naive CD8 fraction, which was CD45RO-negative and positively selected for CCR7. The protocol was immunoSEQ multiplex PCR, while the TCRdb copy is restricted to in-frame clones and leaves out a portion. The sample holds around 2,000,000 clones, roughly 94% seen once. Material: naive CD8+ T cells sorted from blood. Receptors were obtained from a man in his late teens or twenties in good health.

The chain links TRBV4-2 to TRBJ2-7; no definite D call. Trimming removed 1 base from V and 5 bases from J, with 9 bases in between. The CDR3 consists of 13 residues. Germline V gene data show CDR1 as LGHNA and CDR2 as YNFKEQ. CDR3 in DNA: TGTGCCAGCAGCCAAGGCCACGCAAACGAGCAGTACTTC. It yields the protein CASSQGHANEQYF.

CDR3 nucleotides: TGTGCCAGCAGCTTAAGATTAATATTGGTTTGGGGGGCCAACGTCCTGACTTTC. This codes for CASSLRLILVWGANVLTF. The chain recombines TRBV7-8 with TRBJ2-6; D is ambiguous. The CDR3 extends over 18 amino acids. Germline assignment: CDR1 SGHVS and CDR2 FQNEAQ. Trimming pared 2 bases from V and 4 bases from J, leaving 18 bases between.

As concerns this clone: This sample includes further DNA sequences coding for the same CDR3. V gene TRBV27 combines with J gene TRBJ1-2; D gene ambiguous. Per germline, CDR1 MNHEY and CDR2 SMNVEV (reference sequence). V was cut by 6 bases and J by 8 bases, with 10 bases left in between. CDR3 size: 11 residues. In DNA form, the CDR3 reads TGTGCCAGCAGCCCAGGTCGGGGCTACACCTTC. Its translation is CASSPGRGYTF.

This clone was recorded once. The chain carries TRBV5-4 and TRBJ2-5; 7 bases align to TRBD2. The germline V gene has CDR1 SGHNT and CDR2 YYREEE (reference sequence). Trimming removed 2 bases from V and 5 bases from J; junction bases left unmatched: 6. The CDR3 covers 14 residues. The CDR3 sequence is CASSLITSVETQYF. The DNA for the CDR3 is TGTGCCAGCAGCTTAATAACTAGCGTGGAGACCCAGTACTTC. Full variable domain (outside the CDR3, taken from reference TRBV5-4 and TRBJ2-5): ETGVTQSPTHLIKTRGQQVTLRCSSQSGHNTVSWYQQALGQGPQFIFQYYREEENGRGNFPPRFSGLQFPNYSSELNVNALELDDSALYLCASSLITSVETQYFGPGTRLLVL.

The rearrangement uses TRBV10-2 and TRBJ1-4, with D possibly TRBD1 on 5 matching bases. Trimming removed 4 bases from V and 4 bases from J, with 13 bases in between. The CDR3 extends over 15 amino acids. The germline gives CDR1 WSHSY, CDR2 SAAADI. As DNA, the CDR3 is TGCGCCAGCAGTGCTGCCACGGGGCTTAATGAAAAACTGTTTTTT. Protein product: CASSAATGLNEKLFF.

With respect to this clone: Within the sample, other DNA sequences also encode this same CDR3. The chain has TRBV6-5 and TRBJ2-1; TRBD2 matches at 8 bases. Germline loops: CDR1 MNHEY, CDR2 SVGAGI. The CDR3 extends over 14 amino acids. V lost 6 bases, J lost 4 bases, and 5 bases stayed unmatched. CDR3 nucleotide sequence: TGTGCCAGCAGCCTTAGCGGGGCTTACAATGAGCAGTTCTTC. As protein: CASSLSGAYNEQFF.

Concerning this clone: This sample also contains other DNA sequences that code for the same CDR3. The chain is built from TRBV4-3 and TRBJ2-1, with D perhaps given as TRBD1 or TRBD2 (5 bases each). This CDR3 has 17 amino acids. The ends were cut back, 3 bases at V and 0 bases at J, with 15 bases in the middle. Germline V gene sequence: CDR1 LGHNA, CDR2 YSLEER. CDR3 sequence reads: CASSQGVGGSSYNEQFF. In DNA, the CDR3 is TGCGCCAGCAGCCAGGGGGTCGGCGGTAGCTCCTACAATGAGCAGTTCTTC.

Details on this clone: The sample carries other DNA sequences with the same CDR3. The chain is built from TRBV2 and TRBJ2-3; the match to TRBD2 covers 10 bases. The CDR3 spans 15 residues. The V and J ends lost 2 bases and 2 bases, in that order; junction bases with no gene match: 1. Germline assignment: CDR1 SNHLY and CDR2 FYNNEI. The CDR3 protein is CASSESGGDTDTQYF. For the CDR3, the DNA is TGTGCCAGCAGTGAAAGCGGGGGGGACACAGATACGCAGTATTTT. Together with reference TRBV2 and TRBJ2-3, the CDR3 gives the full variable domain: EPEVTQTPSHQVTQMGQEVILRCVPISNHLYFYWYRQILGQKVEFLVSFYNNEISEKSEIFDDQFSVERPDGSNFTLKIRSTKLEDSAMYFCASSESGGDTDTQYFGPGTRLTVL.

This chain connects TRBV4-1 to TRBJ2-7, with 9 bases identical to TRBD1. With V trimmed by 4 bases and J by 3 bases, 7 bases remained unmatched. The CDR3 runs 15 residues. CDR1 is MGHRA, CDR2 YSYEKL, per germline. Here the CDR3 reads CASSPRTGDNYEQYF. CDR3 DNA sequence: TGCGCCAGCAGCCCACGGACAGGGGATAACTACGAGCAGTACTTC.

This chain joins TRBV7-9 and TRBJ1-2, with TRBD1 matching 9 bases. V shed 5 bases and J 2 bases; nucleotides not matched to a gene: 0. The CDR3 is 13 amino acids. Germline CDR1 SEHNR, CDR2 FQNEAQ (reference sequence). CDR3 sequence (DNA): TGTGCCAGCAGCGGACAGGGGAACTATGGCTACACCTTC. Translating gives CASSGQGNYGYTF.

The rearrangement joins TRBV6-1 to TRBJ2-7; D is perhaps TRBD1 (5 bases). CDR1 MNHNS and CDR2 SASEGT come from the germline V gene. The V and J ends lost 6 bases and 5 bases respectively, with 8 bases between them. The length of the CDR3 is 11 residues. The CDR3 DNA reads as TGTGCCAGCAGAGGGGTGGACGAGCAGTACTTC. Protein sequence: CASRGVDEQYF.

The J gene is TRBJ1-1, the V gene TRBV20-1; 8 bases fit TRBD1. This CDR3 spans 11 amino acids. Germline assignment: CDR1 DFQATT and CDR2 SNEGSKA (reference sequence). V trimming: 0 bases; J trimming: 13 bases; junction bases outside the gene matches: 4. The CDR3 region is CSAREQGEDFF. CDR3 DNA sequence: TGCAGTGCTAGAGAACAGGGGGAGGATTTCTTT.

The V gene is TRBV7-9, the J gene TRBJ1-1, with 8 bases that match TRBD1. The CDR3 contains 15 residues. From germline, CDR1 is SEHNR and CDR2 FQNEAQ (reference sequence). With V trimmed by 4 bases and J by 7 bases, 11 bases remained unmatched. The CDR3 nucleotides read TGTGCCAGCAGCTCAACCGACAGGGGAGCGAATGAAGCTTTCTTT. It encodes CASSSTDRGANEAFF.

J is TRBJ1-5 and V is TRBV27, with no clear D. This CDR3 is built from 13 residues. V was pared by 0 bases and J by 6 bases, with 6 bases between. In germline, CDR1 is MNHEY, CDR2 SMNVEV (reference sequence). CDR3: CASSLSGAQPQHF. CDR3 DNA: TGTGCCAGCAGTTTATCCGGTGCTCAGCCCCAGCATTTT.

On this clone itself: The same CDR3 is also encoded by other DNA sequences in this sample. In DNA form, the CDR3 reads TGCGCCAGCAGCCAAGACCTATTAGTCTACGAGCAGTACTTC. Translation gives CASSQDLLVYEQYF. The V and J genes are TRBV4-3 and TRBJ2-7; D remains ambiguous. Per germline, CDR1 LGHNA and CDR2 YSLEER. The CDR3 has 14 residues. Trimming left V 0 bases short and J 3 bases short, with 9 bases between.